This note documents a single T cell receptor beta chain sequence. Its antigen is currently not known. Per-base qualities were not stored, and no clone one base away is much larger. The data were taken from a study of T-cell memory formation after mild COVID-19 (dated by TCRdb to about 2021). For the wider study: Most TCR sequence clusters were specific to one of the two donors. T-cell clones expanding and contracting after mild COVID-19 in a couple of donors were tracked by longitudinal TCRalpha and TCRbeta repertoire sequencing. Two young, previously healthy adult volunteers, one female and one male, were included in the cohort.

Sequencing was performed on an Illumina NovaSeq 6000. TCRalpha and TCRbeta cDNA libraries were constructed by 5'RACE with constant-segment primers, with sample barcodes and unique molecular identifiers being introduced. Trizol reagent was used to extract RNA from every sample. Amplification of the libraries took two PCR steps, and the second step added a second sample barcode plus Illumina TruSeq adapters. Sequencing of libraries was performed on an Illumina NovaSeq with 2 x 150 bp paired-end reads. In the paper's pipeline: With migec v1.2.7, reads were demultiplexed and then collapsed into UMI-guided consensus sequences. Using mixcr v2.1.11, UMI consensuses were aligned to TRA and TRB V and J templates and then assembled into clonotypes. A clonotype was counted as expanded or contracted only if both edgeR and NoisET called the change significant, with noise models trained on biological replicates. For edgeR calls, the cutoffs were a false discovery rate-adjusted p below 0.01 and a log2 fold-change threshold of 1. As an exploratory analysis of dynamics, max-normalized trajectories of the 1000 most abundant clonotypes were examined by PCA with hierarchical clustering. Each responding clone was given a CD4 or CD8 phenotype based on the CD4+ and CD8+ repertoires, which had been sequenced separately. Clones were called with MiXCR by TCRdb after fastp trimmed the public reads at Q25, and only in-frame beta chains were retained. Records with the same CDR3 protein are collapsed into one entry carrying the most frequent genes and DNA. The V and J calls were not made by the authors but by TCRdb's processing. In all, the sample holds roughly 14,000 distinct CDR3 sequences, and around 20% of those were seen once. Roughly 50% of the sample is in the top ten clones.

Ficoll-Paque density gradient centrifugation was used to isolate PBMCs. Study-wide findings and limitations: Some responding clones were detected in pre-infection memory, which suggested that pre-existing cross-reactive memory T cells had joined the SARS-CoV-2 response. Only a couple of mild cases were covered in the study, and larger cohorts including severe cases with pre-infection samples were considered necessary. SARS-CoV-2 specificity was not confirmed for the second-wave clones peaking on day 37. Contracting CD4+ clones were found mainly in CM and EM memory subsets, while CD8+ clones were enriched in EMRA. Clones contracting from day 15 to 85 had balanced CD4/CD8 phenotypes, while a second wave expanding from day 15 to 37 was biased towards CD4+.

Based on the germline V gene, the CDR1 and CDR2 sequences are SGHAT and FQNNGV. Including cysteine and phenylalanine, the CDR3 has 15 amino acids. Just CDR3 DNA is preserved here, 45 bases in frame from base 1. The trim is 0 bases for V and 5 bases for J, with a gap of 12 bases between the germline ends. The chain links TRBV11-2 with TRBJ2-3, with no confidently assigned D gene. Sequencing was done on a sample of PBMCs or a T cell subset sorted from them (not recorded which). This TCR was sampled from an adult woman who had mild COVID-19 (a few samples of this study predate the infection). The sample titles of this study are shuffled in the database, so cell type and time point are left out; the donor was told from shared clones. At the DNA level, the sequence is TGTGCCAGCAGCTTAGACAACCCTCCAGAAGATACGCAGTATTTT. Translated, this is CASSLDNPPEDTQYF.